This TCR beta chain is drawn from a study of blood T cell repertoires in COVID-19. Sequencing was performed with immunoSEQ multiplex PCR; in TCRdb, only in-frame clones are kept and a portion is missing. The sample records 100,000 to 140,000 clones, approximately 88% being singletons. The sample comprised peripheral blood. The clonotype originates from a man aged 50 to 59 with active or convalescent COVID-19.

Written as DNA, the CDR3 is TGTGCCAGCCGCCGCGGGGGAGGCCGCACAGATACGCAGTATTTT. This sequence encodes CASRRGGGRTDTQYF. This rearrangement joins TRBV27 to TRBJ2-3; 7 nucleotides line up with TRBD2. Germline loops: CDR1 MNHEY, CDR2 SMNVEV (reference sequence). The trim removed 8 bases at V and 1 base at J, leaving 9 bases unmatched. The CDR3 has 15 residues.